The rows below give T cell receptor beta chains drawn from one sample of a study of CD8 T cells in ankylosing spondylitis. One entry per CDR3 protein results from TCRdb running MiXCR on the 5' RACE reads. This table holds fewer than 250,000 distinct CDR3 sequences, roughly a tenth found once. Sequenced input: blood, either unsorted or a sorted T cell fraction (not recorded which). The receptors stem from a male donor with ankylosing spondylitis or in good health (not recorded which). CDR3s include the opening cysteine and the closing phenylalanine or tryptophan. Each record gives: CDR3 length, V gene, D gene, clone size, J gene, CDR3 protein, CDR3 DNA. D genes are given only for firm matches. Expanded clones get a size class; other rows say once, few or many, or leave the size out.

>17|TRBV21-1|-|many|TRBJ2-2
CASSTIGGGPNTGELFF
TGTGCCAGCAGCACAATTGGAGGGGGCCCAAACACCGGGGAGCTGTTTTTT
>16|TRBV7-2|TRBD1|-|TRBJ2-3
CAGSLVYRGSTDTQYF
TGTGCCGGCAGCTTAGTTTACAGGGGGAGCACAGATACGCAGTATTTT
>14|TRBV27|-|-|TRBJ1-1
CANSSTASGTEAFF
TGTGCCAACAGTTCCACGGCATCGGGCACTGAAGCTTTCTTT
>12|TRBV29-1|-|many|TRBJ2-5
CSASPNQETQYF
TGCAGCGCCTCCCCCAACCAAGAGACCCAGTACTTC
>16|TRBV6-1|-|few|TRBJ2-6
CASSTQLGSGANVLTF
TGTGCCAGCAGTACCCAATTGGGATCTGGGGCCAACGTCCTGACTTTC
>15|TRBV20-1|TRBD2|many|TRBJ2-3
CSARRIAGGADTQYF
TGCAGTGCTAGGAGAATAGCGGGGGGGGCAGATACGCAGTATTTT
>16|TRBV5-5|TRBD1|many|TRBJ1-1
CASSLATGGRNTEAFF
TGTGCCAGCAGCTTGGCGACAGGGGGCAGGAACACTGAAGCTTTCTTT
>14|TRBV20-1|TRBD2|few|TRBJ2-1
CSALTSGAANEQFF
TGCAGTGCTTTGACTAGCGGGGCGGCCAATGAGCAGTTCTTC
>11|TRBV3-1|-|many|TRBJ1-1
CASGDIAEAFF
TGTGCCAGCGGGGATATCGCTGAAGCTTTCTTT
>14|TRBV6-1|TRBD2|many|TRBJ2-7
CASSRTSGFYEQYF
TGTGCCAGCAGCCGGACTAGCGGGTTCTACGAGCAGTACTTC
>16|TRBV27|TRBD2|many|TRBJ2-3
CASSLNSGGSTDTQYF
TGTGCCAGCAGTTTAAACAGCGGGGGGTCCACAGATACGCAGTATTTT
>16|TRBV7-8|TRBD1|many|TRBJ2-7
CASSPRGTGGPYEQYF
TGTGCCAGCAGCCCAAGAGGTACAGGGGGCCCCTACGAGCAGTACTTC
>16|TRBV12-3/TRBV12-4|-|few|TRBJ2-7
CASSLGEPASSYEQYF
TGTGCCAGCAGTTTAGGGGAGCCGGCCAGCTCCTACGAGCAGTACTTC
>15|TRBV29-1|-|-|TRBJ2-4
CSVAGADGAKNIQYF
TGCAGCGTTGCCGGGGCGGACGGAGCCAAAAACATTCAGTACTTC
>14|TRBV20-1|TRBD2|few|TRBJ2-5
CSARTSGVQETQYF
TGCAGTGCACGGACTAGCGGGGTCCAAGAGACCCAGTACTTC
>18|TRBV5-4|TRBD1|-|TRBJ2-6
CASSYRQGTSSGANVLTF
TGTGCCAGCAGCTACAGACAGGGAACCAGCTCTGGGGCCAACGTCCTGACTTTC
>15|TRBV5-1|-|many|TRBJ1-1
CASSFQGPPNTEAFF
TGCGCCAGCAGCTTTCAGGGGCCCCCTAACACTGAAGCTTTCTTT
>14|TRBV21-1|-|many|TRBJ1-1
CASSQGLGNTEAFF
TGTGCCAGCAGCCAGGGGTTGGGGAACACTGAAGCTTTCTTT
>14|TRBV5-1|-|many|TRBJ1-2
CASSSDGTNYGYTF
TGCGCCAGCAGCTCTGACGGGACTAACTATGGCTACACCTTC
>16|TRBV12-3/TRBV12-4|TRBD1|many|TRBJ2-7
CASSSPPGTGSYEQYF
TGTGCCAGCAGCTCACCCCCCGGGACAGGATCCTACGAGCAGTACTTC
>14|TRBV6-5|-|-|TRBJ1-1
CASSYYARNTEAFF
TGTGCCAGCAGTTACTACGCTAGGAACACTGAAGCTTTCTTT
>12|TRBV2|-|many|TRBJ1-2
CASAGDIGGYTF
TGTGCCAGCGCAGGGGACATCGGTGGCTACACCTTC
>14|TRBV7-2|TRBD2|few|TRBJ2-5
CASSSTSGQETQYF
TGTGCCAGCAGCTCGACTAGCGGGCAAGAGACCCAGTACTTC
>14|TRBV7-9|-|many|TRBJ2-1
CASSLDFSYNEQFF
TGTGCCAGCAGCTTGGACTTCTCCTACAATGAGCAGTTCTTC
>14|TRBV20-1|-|many|TRBJ2-3
CSADFRGAWDTQYF
TGCAGTGCCGACTTCAGGGGCGCGTGGGATACGCAGTATTTT
>14|TRBV4-2|-|many|TRBJ2-3
CASSQTEGADTQYF
TGTGCCAGCAGCCAAACTGAGGGGGCAGATACGCAGTATTTT
>13|TRBV5-1|-|many|TRBJ1-1
CASSSPGDAEAFF
TGCGCCAGCAGCTCCCCTGGGGACGCTGAAGCTTTCTTT
>13|TRBV20-1|TRBD1|many|TRBJ1-2
CSARQGAQNGYTF
TGCAGTGCTCGTCAGGGGGCGCAGAATGGCTACACCTTC
>14|TRBV7-2|-|many|TRBJ1-1
CASSWGGMNTEAFF
TGTGCCAGCAGCTGGGGAGGGATGAACACTGAAGCTTTCTTT
>13|TRBV20-1|TRBD1|many|TRBJ1-6
CSARVGDSSPLHF
TGCAGTGCTAGAGTTGGGGACAGCTCACCCCTCCACTTT
>15|TRBV5-1|-|few|TRBJ2-2
CASSLGPANTGELFF
TGCGCCAGCAGCTTGGGACCAGCGAACACCGGGGAGCTGTTTTTT
>14|TRBV7-2|-|-|TRBJ1-3
CTSSLQGSGNTIYF
TGTACCAGCAGCTTGCAGGGCTCTGGAAACACCATATATTTT
>15|TRBV7-9|-|-|TRBJ1-4
CASSPNLGVGEKLFF
TGTGCCAGCAGCCCGAACCTAGGGGTCGGTGAAAAACTGTTTTTT
>14|TRBV12-3/TRBV12-4|-|many|TRBJ2-3
CASSLDLTTDTQYF
TGTGCCAGCAGTTTAGACCTAACCACAGATACGCAGTATTTT
>15|TRBV20-1|-|many|TRBJ1-2
CSARVVGGDLYGYTF
TGCAGTGCTAGAGTGGTGGGGGGGGACCTCTATGGCTACACCTTC
>16|TRBV6-2/TRBV6-3|-|-|TRBJ2-2
CASSPRGGSNTGELFF
TGTGCCAGCAGCCCCCGTGGGGGGTCGAACACCGGGGAGCTGTTTTTT
>12|TRBV30|-|many|TRBJ1-1
CAWDRTNTEAFF
TGTGCCTGGGACAGGACGAACACTGAAGCTTTCTTT
>15|TRBV7-8|TRBD1|-|TRBJ1-1
CASSSGQGNPTEAFF
TGTGCCAGCAGCTCGGGACAGGGAAACCCCACTGAAGCTTTCTTT
>16|TRBV12-3/TRBV12-4|TRBD2|many|TRBJ2-1
CASSRTSGYSYNEQFF
TGTGCCAGCAGCCGGACTAGCGGCTATTCCTACAATGAGCAGTTCTTC
>11|TRBV29-1|-|many|TRBJ1-1
CSVNKNTEAFF
TGCAGCGTCAACAAGAACACTGAAGCTTTCTTT
>14|TRBV12-3/TRBV12-4|-|many|TRBJ1-4
CASSFVGQFEKLFF
TGTGCCAGCAGTTTTGTCGGGCAGTTTGAAAAACTGTTTTTT
>14|TRBV30|TRBD1|few|TRBJ1-1
CAWSPGTANTEAFF
TGTGCCTGGAGCCCTGGGACAGCGAACACTGAAGCTTTCTTT
>19|TRBV7-8|TRBD2|many|TRBJ2-3
CASSLSKWTSGTSTDTQYF
TGTGCCAGCAGCTTATCTAAATGGACTAGCGGGACTTCCACAGATACGCAGTATTTT
>12|TRBV5-1|-|many|TRBJ2-7
CASSYGSYEQYF
TGTGCCAGCAGCTACGGATCCTACGAGCAGTACTTC
>12|TRBV7-9|-|-|TRBJ1-1
CASSLGDLRAFF
TGTGCCAGCAGCTTAGGAGATCTTAGAGCTTTCTTT
>17|TRBV7-2|-|many|TRBJ2-3
CASSLAPFGNFLDTQYF
TGTGCCAGCAGCTTAGCGCCTTTCGGGAATTTTTTAGATACGCAGTATTTT
>17|TRBV5-4|-|-|TRBJ2-6
CASSLGWGTTGANVLTF
TGTGCCAGCAGCTTGGGGTGGGGGACGACGGGGGCCAACGTCCTGACTTTC
>18|TRBV11-3|-|-|TRBJ2-2
CASSLGPRGAANTGELFF
TGTGCCAGCAGTTTGGGGCCCCGCGGAGCCGCGAACACCGGGGAGCTGTTTTTT
>13|TRBV3-1|-|-|TRBJ2-7
CASSQGRAVEQYF
TGTGCCAGCAGCCAAGGCAGGGCGGTCGAGCAGTACTTC
>14|TRBV20-1|TRBD1|few|TRBJ1-2
CSVPRTGGDYGYTF
TGCAGTGTCCCGAGGACAGGGGGGGACTATGGCTACACCTTC
>14|TRBV3-1|-|many|TRBJ2-7
CASSQASRRGEQYF
TGTGCCAGCAGCCAAGCCTCCCGTAGGGGAGAGCAGTACTTC
>20|TRBV21-1|-|few|TRBJ2-1
CASSKRTGTSVFSSYNEQFF
TGTGCCAGCAGCAAAAGGACCGGGACTAGCGTTTTTAGCTCCTACAATGAGCAGTTCTTC
>14|TRBV5-1|-|many|TRBJ1-2
CASSSEGLDYGYTF
TGCGCCAGCAGCTCGGAGGGGTTGGACTATGGCTACACCTTC
>12|TRBV6-1|-|many|TRBJ1-1
CASSELNTEAFF
TGTGCCAGCAGTGAACTGAACACTGAAGCTTTCTTT
>17|TRBV5-6|TRBD1|many|TRBJ2-2
CASSLGPGQVNTGELFF
TGTGCCAGCAGCTTGGGCCCCGGACAGGTGAACACCGGGGAGCTGTTTTTT